One sample yielded the 15 T cell receptor beta chains listed below, sequenced in a study of brain T cells in children with intractable seizures. Only in-frame clones appear in the TCRdb table, and some are missing; sequencing was by immunoSEQ multiplex PCR. The table includes hundreds of thousands of clones, nearly 95% detected once. Time point described: blood from clinic visit 5 months post-surgery; TSC patient then seizure free. The sequenced sample was peripheral blood, obtained more than 4 months after surgery. The receptors stem from a boy under three years old with tuberous sclerosis and intractable seizures.

The V and J genes are TRBV11-2 and TRBJ2-7; D is uncertain. CDR1 is SGHAT and CDR2 is FQNNGV in the germline V gene. The V and J ends lost 3 bases and 1 base respectively, with 13 bases between them. CDR3 length: 15 amino acids. The CDR3 sequence: CASSFVGRPSYEQYF. The CDR3 DNA sequence: TGTGCCAGCAGCTTCGTAGGACGTCCATCCTACGAGCAGTACTTC.

The V and J genes are TRBV29-1 and TRBJ1-2; no definite D call. The CDR3 runs to 13 residues. Trimming removed 4 bases at V and 4 bases at J, with 13 bases between. Germline CDR1 is SQVTM and CDR2 is ANQGSEA. This CDR3 reads CSVALPSGYGYTF. The CDR3 region has the DNA TGCAGCGTTGCCCTCCCGAGTGGCTATGGCTACACCTTC.

The V gene is TRBV19, the J gene TRBJ2-3; weak D call: TRBD2 (6 bases). Looked up from germline, CDR1 is LNHDA and CDR2 is SQIVND (reference sequence). The V end was cut by 3 bases, the J end by 3 bases, with 16 bases between. The CDR3 contains 16 residues. In nucleotides, the CDR3 is TGTGCCAGTAGTATTTTCGGCCTAGCGAGGACAGATACGCAGTATTTT. Translated, it gives CASSIFGLARTDTQYF. The complete variable domain, with remaining parts taken from reference TRBV19 and TRBJ2-3, reads DGGITQSPKYLFRKEGQNVTLSCEQNLNHDAMYWYRQDPGQGLRLIYYSQIVNDFQKGDIAEGYSVSREKKESFPLTVTSAQKNPTAFYLCASSIFGLARTDTQYFGPGTRLTVL.

The chain combines TRBV1 with TRBJ2-3; TRBD2 is the table's D call and was not checked against the DNA. TRBV1 is labeled a pseudogene. This CDR3 spans 20 amino acids. CDR3 amino acids: CTSSQDLMTGTSGDADTQYF. DNA for the CDR3: TGCACCAGCAGCCAAGACCTAATGACCGGGACTAGCGGGGATGCGGATACGCAGTATTTT.

The chain is built from TRBV12-3 or TRBV12-4 and TRBJ1-1; D ambiguous. CDR3 length equals 13 residues. V lost 7 bases to trimming and J lost 0 bases, with 9 bases between them. In DNA, the CDR3 is TGTGCCAGCATTCGGACGATGAACACTGAAGCTTTCTTT. Amino acid sequence: CASIRTMNTEAFF.

This chain joins TRBV30 and TRBJ1-5; D gene unclear. V lost 3 bases and J 0 bases, leaving 12 bases between the germline ends. The CDR3 has 15 amino acids. In germline, CDR1 is GTSNPN, CDR2 SVGIG (reference sequence). CDR3 coding DNA: TGTGCCTGGAGCTCTAACGGGGATAGCAATCAGCCCCAGCATTTT. It is translated as CAWSSNGDSNQPQHF. The variable domain in full, completed from reference TRBV30 and TRBJ1-5, reads SQTIHQWPATLVQPVGSPLSLECTVEGTSNPNLYWYRQAAGRGLQLLFYSVGIGQISSEVPQNLSASRPQDRQFILSSKKLLLSDSGFYLCAWSSNGDSNQPQHFGDGTRLSIL.

The V and J genes are TRBV16 and TRBJ1-4; D is ambiguous. Germline V gives CDR1 KGHSY, CDR2 FQNENV. V was trimmed by 1 base and J by 0 bases, leaving 9 bases between them. This CDR3 is 16 amino acids long. As DNA, the CDR3 is TGTGCCAGCAGCCAATTTCAGGCCACAACTAATGAAAAACTGTTTTTT. This sequence encodes CASSQFQATTNEKLFF. Based on the CDR3 plus reference TRBV16 and TRBJ1-4, the full variable domain is GEEVAQTPKHLVRGEGQKAKLYCAPIKGHSYVFWYQQVLKNEFKFLISFQNENVFDETGMPKERFSAKCLPNSPCSLEIQATKLEDSAVYFCASSQFQATTNEKLFFGSGTQLSVL.

The chain joins TRBV10-1 to TRBJ1-4; TRBD1 agrees at 7 bases. The germline V gene has CDR1 WNHNN and CDR2 SYGVQD (reference sequence). V was clipped by 3 bases and J by 2 bases; unmatched bases: 12. The CDR3 contains 18 residues. Here the CDR3 reads CASSESANSRGTNEKLFF. CDR3 bases: TGCGCCAGCAGTGAATCGGCCAACAGCAGGGGGACTAATGAAAAACTGTTTTTT.

V usage is TRBV2 and J usage is TRBJ2-7, with 7 bases matching TRBD1. V shed 8 bases, J shed 3 bases, and the junction held 10 bases outside the gene matches. CDR3 size: 14 residues. The V gene's germline CDR1 is SNHLY and CDR2 FYNNEI. The CDR3 DNA reads as TGTGCCAGCCCCAGCACGGGGACAGTCTACGAGCAGTACTTC. This gives the protein CASPSTGTVYEQYF.

The chain joins TRBV2 to TRBJ1-2; no definite D call. Per germline, CDR1 SNHLY and CDR2 FYNNEI. Trimming pared 3 bases from V and 8 bases from J, leaving 10 bases between. The length of the CDR3 is 12 residues. DNA for the CDR3: TGTGCCAGCAGTGAGGTGCAAAGGGGCTACACCTTC. It yields the protein CASSEVQRGYTF.

The chain recombines TRBV4-1 with TRBJ1-3; D is unresolved. This CDR3 has 15 residues. Trimming removed 4 bases at V and 2 bases at J, with 12 bases between. Germline V gene data show CDR1 as MGHRA and CDR2 as YSYEKL. This CDR3 is CASSPVRDTGNTIYF. The CDR3 DNA follows: TGCGCCAGCAGCCCCGTTAGGGATACTGGAAACACCATATATTTT.

This chain links TRBV3-1 (or the pseudogene TRBV3-2) with TRBJ2-2; the D is unclear. Germline V gene lookup returns CDR1 LGHDT and CDR2 YNNKEL (reference sequence). The CDR3 is made up of 14 amino acids. Trimming pared 0 bases from V and 1 base from J, leaving 3 bases between. The CDR3 coding sequence is TGTGCCAGCAGCCAAGATGGGAACACCGGGGAGCTGTTTTTT. It encodes CASSQDGNTGELFF.

This sequence joins TRBV6-5 and TRBJ1-2; TRBD1 agrees at 9 bases. V trimming: 6 bases; J trimming: 8 bases; junction bases outside the gene matches: 7. This CDR3 comprises 13 residues. CDR1 is MNHEY and CDR2 is SVGAGI in the germline V gene. The CDR3 sequence: CASRPQGAGGYTF. Here the CDR3 DNA reads TGTGCCAGCAGACCACAGGGGGCGGGAGGCTACACCTTC.

The V call is TRBV28, the J call TRBJ2-7; D perhaps matches TRBD1 (6 bases). The CDR3 contains 16 residues. With 7 bases removed from V and 0 bases from J, the gap between germline ends came to 19 bases. Germline CDR1 is MDHEN and CDR2 is SYDVKM. CDR3: CASIGTGTRGSYEQYF. CDR3 nucleotide sequence: TGTGCCAGCATAGGTACCGGGACAAGAGGCTCCTACGAGCAGTACTTC.

This chain joins TRBV11-3 and TRBJ2-5; 14 nucleotides align to TRBD2. The CDR3 spans 18 residues. J was trimmed by 0 bases and V by 5 bases; bases with no gene match: 8. Germline loops: CDR1 SGHNT, CDR2 YENEEA. The chain's CDR3 is CASSTRLAGGGYQETQYF. CDR3 in DNA: TGTGCCAGCAGCACGCGACTAGCGGGAGGGGGGTACCAAGAGACCCAGTACTTC.